This T cell receptor (beta chain) emerged from a study of T-cell memory formation after mild COVID-19. Study conclusions and caveats: Contracting clones from day 15 to 85 showed balanced CD4/CD8; later expanders favored CD4+. Pre-infection memory carried some responding clones, suggesting that cross-reactive memory joined. The CD4+ clones that contracted clustered mainly within CM and EM, and the CD8+ clones concentrated in EMRA.

The germline V gene encodes CDR1 SGHTA and CDR2 FQGTGA. Trimming stripped 1 base from V and 0 bases from J, with 10 bases between. The CDR3 is made up of 17 amino acids. As for this clonotype: The antigen is undetermined.

From the 5' RACE reads, TCRdb called clonotypes with MiXCR, one entry per CDR3 protein. This table has roughly 400,000 distinct CDR3 sequences, approximately 18% appearing once. This TCR derives from a man between 18 and 29 years old who had mild COVID-19 (a few samples of this study predate the infection). Cell type and time point are not known. The chain couples TRBV7-3 to TRBJ2-6; D is tentatively TRBD1 or TRBD2 (5 bases each). The sample consisted of PBMCs or a T cell subset sorted from them (not recorded which). For the CDR3, the DNA is TGTGCCAGCAGCTTAAGTACGGGGACCTCTGGGGCCAACGTCCTGACTTTC. It encodes CASSLSTGTSGANVLTF.